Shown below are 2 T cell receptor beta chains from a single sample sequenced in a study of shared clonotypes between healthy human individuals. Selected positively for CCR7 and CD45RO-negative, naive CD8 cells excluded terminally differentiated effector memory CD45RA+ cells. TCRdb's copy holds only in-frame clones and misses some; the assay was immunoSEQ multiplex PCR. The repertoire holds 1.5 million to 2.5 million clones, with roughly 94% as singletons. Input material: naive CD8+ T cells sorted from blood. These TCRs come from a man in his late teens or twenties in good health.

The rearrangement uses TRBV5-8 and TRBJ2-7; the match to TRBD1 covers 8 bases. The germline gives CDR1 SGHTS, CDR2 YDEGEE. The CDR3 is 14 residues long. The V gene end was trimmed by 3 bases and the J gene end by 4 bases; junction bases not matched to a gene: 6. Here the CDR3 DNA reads TGTGCCAGCAGCTCCGGACAGGGAGGATACGAGCAGTACTTC. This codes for CASSSGQGGYEQYF.

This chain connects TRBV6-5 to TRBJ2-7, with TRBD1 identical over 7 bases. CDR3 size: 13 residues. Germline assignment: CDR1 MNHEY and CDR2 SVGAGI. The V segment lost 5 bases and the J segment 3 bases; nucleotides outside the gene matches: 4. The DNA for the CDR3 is TGTGCCAGCAGTGTCCGGGACAGCTACGAGCAGTACTTC. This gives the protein CASSVRDSYEQYF.